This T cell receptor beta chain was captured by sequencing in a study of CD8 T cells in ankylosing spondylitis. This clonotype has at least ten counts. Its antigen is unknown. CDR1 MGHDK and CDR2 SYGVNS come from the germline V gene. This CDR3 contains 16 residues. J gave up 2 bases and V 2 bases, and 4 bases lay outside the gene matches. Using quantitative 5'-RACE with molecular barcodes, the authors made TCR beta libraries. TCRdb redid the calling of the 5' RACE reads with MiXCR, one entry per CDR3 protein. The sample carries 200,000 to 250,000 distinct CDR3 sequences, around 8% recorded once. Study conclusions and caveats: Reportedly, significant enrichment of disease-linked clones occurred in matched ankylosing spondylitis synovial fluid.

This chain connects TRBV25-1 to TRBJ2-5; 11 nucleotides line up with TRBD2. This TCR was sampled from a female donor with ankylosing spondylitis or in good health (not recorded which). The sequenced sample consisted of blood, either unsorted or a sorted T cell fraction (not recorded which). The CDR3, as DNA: TGTGCCAGCAGTGAACGACTAGCGGGATGGCAAGAGACCCAGTACTTC. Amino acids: CASSERLAGWQETQYF.